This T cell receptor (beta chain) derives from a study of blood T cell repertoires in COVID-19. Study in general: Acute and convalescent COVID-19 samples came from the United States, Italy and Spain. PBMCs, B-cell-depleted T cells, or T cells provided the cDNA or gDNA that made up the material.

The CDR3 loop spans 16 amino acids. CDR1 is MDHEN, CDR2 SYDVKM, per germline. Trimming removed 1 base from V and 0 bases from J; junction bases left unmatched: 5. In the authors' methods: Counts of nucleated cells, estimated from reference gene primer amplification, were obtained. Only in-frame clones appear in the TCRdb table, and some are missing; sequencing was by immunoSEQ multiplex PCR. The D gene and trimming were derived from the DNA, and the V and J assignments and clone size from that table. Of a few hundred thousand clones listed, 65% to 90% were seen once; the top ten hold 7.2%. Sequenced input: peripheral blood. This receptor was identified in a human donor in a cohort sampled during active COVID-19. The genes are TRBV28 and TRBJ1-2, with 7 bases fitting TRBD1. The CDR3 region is CASSLYGTDTNYGYTF. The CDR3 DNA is TGTGCCAGCAGTTTATACGGGACAGATACTAACTATGGCTACACCTTC.